The sequence of this TCR beta chain was determined in a study of blood T cell repertoires in COVID-19. In the study overall: Samples representing acute and convalescent COVID-19 were sourced from the United States, Italy and Spain. In each case, the material was cDNA or gDNA derived from T cells, B-cell-depleted T cells, or PBMCs.

Per the authors' pipeline: Quantification of nucleated cells was approximated via reference gene primer amplification. TCRdb keeps only in-frame clones here, not all; method: immunoSEQ multiplex PCR. Clonal size and the V and J genes are those of that table, whereas D and trimming came from the DNA. Among 300,000 to 400,000 clones, 88% were seen once, and the ten largest hold around 4%. The CDR3 has 14 residues. V was clipped by 6 bases and J by 6 bases, with 14 bases between them. Germline CDR1 reads MNHEY; CDR2 reads SVGAGI. The sequencing input was peripheral blood. This sequence was found in a woman aged 50 to 60 with active or convalescent COVID-19. V and J are TRBV6-5 and TRBJ2-2, with no clear D. DNA of the CDR3: TGTGCCAGCAGATACGACTCCCTCCCCGGGGAGCTGTTTTTT. Translation: CASRYDSLPGELFF.